One and the same sample provided the 10 T cell receptor beta chains below, sequenced in a study of OX40 agonist ivuxolimab in advanced cancers. Some clones are missing from TCRdb's copy, which holds only in-frame ones; the method was immunoSEQ multiplex PCR. The sample shows some 39,000 clones, about nine tenths of them seen only once. The source was CD4+ or CD8+ T cells sorted from blood, collected in a trial of the OX40 agonist ivuxolimab. Source of these receptors: an adult with an advanced solid tumor such as melanoma, head and neck, liver or kidney cancer.

The rearrangement links TRBV10-1 to TRBJ2-3, with D hard to call. CDR1 and CDR2 from the germline V gene are WNHNN and SYGVQD (reference sequence). CDR3 length: 14 residues. V was clipped by 2 bases and J by 6 bases, with 12 bases between them. The CDR3 DNA follows: TGCGCCAGCAGTGAGAACAGATTCAAGGATACGCAGTATTTT. Its translation: CASSENRFKDTQYF.

This clone appeared a few times. The V and J genes are TRBV7-3 and TRBJ2-3; no definite D call. The CDR3 extends over 13 amino acids. Deletions cut 3 bases from V and 4 bases from J, with 8 bases between. Germline values: CDR1 SGHTA, CDR2 FQGTGA. The CDR3: CASSFRKSDTQYF. DNA for the CDR3: TGTGCCAGCAGCTTCAGAAAATCAGATACGCAGTATTTT. Full variable domain (outside the CDR3, taken from reference TRBV7-3 and TRBJ2-3): GAGVSQTPSNKVTEKGKYVELRCDPISGHTALYWYRQSLGQGPEFLIYFQGTGAADDSGLPNDRFFAVRPEGSVSTLKIQRTERGDSAVYLCASSFRKSDTQYFGPGTRLTVL.

This clone was recorded a few times. This rearrangement joins TRBV5-1 to TRBJ1-3, with 8 positions matching TRBD1. This CDR3 region has 15 residues. CDR1 is SGHRS, CDR2 YFSETQ, per germline. With 4 bases clipped from V and 0 bases from J, the junction kept 3 bases outside the gene matches. The CDR3 here is CASSRDRSSGNTIYF. The CDR3 nucleotides are TGCGCCAGCAGCAGGGACAGGAGCTCTGGAAACACCATATATTTT.

The chain links TRBV19 to TRBJ1-1; tentatively, D is TRBD1 (5 bases). The CDR3 contains 14 residues. Germline CDR1 and CDR2: LNHDA and SQIVND (reference sequence). Trimming left V 2 bases short and J 1 base short, with 8 bases between. CDR3 coding DNA: TGTGCCAGTAGTATACAGGGTAGGAACACTGAAGCTTTCTTT. It specifies CASSIQGRNTEAFF.

The chain is built from TRBV5-1 and TRBJ1-1; TRBD1 is a possible D gene (5 bases). This CDR3 is built from 13 residues. Germline values: CDR1 SGHRS, CDR2 YFSETQ. V lost 4 bases and J 1 base, leaving 8 bases between the germline ends. The CDR3 spells CASSHGANTEAFF. In DNA form, the CDR3 reads TGCGCCAGCAGCCACGGGGCGAACACTGAAGCTTTCTTT.

This clone was detected once. J is TRBJ2-1 and V is TRBV27; 9 bases fit TRBD2. CDR3 length: 18 amino acids. Per germline, CDR1 MNHEY and CDR2 SMNVEV (reference sequence). V gave up 7 bases and J gave up 8 bases; unmatched junction bases: 21. CDR3 coding DNA: TGTGCCAGCAAATTCATGGGAACCGGGACTAGCTTAGTCGATGAGCAGTTCTTC. Translation gives CASKFMGTGTSLVDEQFF.

The chain combines TRBV5-5 with TRBJ1-2; D is undetermined. Trimming shortened V by 2 bases and J by 4 bases, and 12 bases separated the two germline ends. Germline V CDR1 and CDR2: SGHKS, YYEKEE (reference sequence). CDR3 length: 14 amino acids. The chain's CDR3 is CASSLLPDGYGYTF. In DNA, the CDR3 is TGTGCCAGCAGCTTACTCCCGGACGGCTATGGCTACACCTTC.

The chain uses TRBV6-5 and TRBJ2-1; D is unresolved. V lost 5 bases to trimming and J lost 7 bases, with 9 bases between them. Germline V gives CDR1 MNHEY, CDR2 SVGAGI. The CDR3 is 12 amino acids. This CDR3 is CASSTIGNEQFF. The CDR3 region has the DNA TGTGCCAGCAGTACTATTGGAAATGAGCAGTTCTTC.

The chain joins TRBV7-2 to TRBJ2-7; 10 positions match TRBD2. Per germline, CDR1 SGHTA and CDR2 FQGNSA. Trimming removed 5 bases from V and 9 bases from J; junction bases left unmatched: 4. The CDR3 has 12 amino acids. CDR3 bases: TGTGCCAGCAGCCAGGGACTAGCGCTGCAGTACTTC. As protein: CASSQGLALQYF.

CDR3: CASSPAGTQTEAFF. The CDR3 DNA is TGCGCCAGCAGCCCAGCCGGGACCCAGACTGAAGCTTTCTTT. This chain uses TRBV5-1 with TRBJ1-1; tentatively, D is TRBD1 (5 bases). The CDR3 runs 14 residues. The V end was cut by 4 bases, the J end by 5 bases, with 15 bases between. CDR1 SGHRS and CDR2 YFSETQ come from the germline V gene.